The clone carrying this T cell receptor (beta chain) was seen repeatedly, ten times or more. Its antigen remains unidentified. 5'RACE, which relied on constant-segment primers, yielded TCR alpha and TCR beta cDNA libraries carrying sample barcodes and UMIs. One entry per CDR3 protein results from TCRdb running MiXCR on the 5' RACE reads. The sample has 35,000 to 50,000 distinct CDR3 sequences, roughly 7% seen once. These data originate in a study of T-cell memory formation after mild COVID-19. Overall study findings and caveats: The study detected some responding clones in pre-infection memory, suggesting cross-reactive memory joined.

J gave up 9 bases and V 3 bases, and 3 bases lay outside the gene matches. CDR1 and CDR2 from the germline V gene are LNHDA and SQIVND (reference sequence). CDR3 length equals 14 residues. Sequencing was performed on PBMCs or a T cell subset sorted from them (not recorded which). The receptor was derived from an adult who had mild COVID-19 (a few samples of this study predate the infection). Cell type and time point are not known. The chain links TRBV19 to TRBJ1-5, with 12 nucleotides matching TRBD1. The CDR3 here is CASSMGQGARPQHF. CDR3 DNA: TGTGCCAGTAGTATGGGACAGGGGGCTCGGCCCCAGCATTTT.